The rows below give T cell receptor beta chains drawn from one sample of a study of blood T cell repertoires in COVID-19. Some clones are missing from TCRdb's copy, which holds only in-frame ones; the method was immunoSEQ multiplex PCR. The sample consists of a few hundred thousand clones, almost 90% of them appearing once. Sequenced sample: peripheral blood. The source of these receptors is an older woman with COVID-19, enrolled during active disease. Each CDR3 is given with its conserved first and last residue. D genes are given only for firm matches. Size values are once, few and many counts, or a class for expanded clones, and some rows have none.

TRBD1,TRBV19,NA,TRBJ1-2,CASSIDGTGGAVTF,TGTGCCAGTAGTATAGACGGGACAGGGGGCGCGGTCACCTTC
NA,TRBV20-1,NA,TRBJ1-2,CSASYRYGYTF,TGCAGTGCTAGTTACCGGTATGGCTACACCTTC
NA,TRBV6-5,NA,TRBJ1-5,CASSYSGSNQPQHF,TGTGCCAGCAGTTACTCCGGTAGCAATCAGCCCCAGCATTTT
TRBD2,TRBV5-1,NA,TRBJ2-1,CASSIGTSGGADEQFF,TGCGCCAGCAGCATAGGGACTAGCGGGGGGGCCGATGAGCAGTTCTTC
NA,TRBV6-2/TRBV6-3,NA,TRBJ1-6,CASSLPRQRSPLHF,TGTGCCAGCAGTCTACCCAGACAGCGATCACCCCTCCACTTT
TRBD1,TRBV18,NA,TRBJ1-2,CASSGSRGTGGADGYTF,TGTGCCAGCTCAGGAAGTCGGGGGACAGGGGGCGCCGATGGCTACACCTTC
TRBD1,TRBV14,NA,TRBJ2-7,CASSFMDRVHEQYF,TGTGCCAGCAGCTTCATGGACAGGGTACACGAGCAGTACTTC
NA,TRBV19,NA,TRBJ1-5,CASSGAGGGRQHF,TGTGCCAGTAGTGGGGCGGGAGGGGGACGCCAGCATTTT
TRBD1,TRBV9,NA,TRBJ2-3,CASSVVDREDTQYF,TGTGCCAGCAGCGTAGTGGACAGGGAAGATACGCAGTATTTT
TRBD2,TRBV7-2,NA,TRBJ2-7,CASSLSGGPRREQYF,TGTGCCAGCAGTCTTAGCGGGGGACCGAGACGCGAGCAGTACTTC
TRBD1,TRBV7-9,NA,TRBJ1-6,CASSLQGYSPLHF,TGTGCCAGCAGCCTACAGGGGTATTCACCCCTCCACTTT
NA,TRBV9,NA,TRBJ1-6,CASSVVRFGQTHNSPLHF,TGTGCCAGCAGCGTAGTACGCTTCGGACAGACTCATAATTCACCCCTCCACTTT
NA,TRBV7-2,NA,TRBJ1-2,CASSLVGAGSEGYTF,TGTGCCAGCAGCTTAGTGGGGGCAGGGTCGGAGGGCTACACCTTC
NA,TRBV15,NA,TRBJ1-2,CATSRVTHHRANYGYTF,TGTGCCACCAGCAGAGTCACGCACCACAGGGCTAACTATGGCTACACCTTC
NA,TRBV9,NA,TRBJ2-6,CASSVAGHSSGANVLTF,TGTGCCAGCAGCGTAGCGGGACACAGCTCTGGGGCCAACGTCCTGACTTTC
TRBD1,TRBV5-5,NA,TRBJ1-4,CASSLATGTTNEKLFF,TGTGCCAGCAGCTTGGCGACAGGGACGACTAATGAAAAACTGTTTTTT
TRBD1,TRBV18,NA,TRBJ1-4,CASSPYRGRYEKLFF,TGTGCCAGCTCGCCATACAGGGGGCGATATGAAAAACTGTTTTTT
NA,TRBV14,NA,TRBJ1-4,CASASGGNEKLFF,TGTGCCAGCGCCTCGGGGGGGAATGAAAAACTGTTTTTT
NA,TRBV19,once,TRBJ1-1,CASSIVRRQTREAFF,TGTGCCAGTAGTATAGTTCGCAGACAGACGAGAGAAGCTTTCTTT
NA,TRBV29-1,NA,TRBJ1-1,CSALVARGEAFF,TGCAGTGCCCTTGTGGCAAGGGGTGAAGCTTTCTTT
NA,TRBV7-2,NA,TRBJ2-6,CASSFRGSSGANVLTF,TGTGCCAGCAGCTTTCGGGGTAGCTCTGGGGCCAACGTCCTGACTTTC
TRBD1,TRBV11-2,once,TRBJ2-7,CASSFRTGGNYEQYF,TGTGCCAGCAGCTTCAGGACAGGGGGCAATTACGAGCAGTACTTC
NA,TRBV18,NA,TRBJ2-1,CASSPLFHRPAYNEQFF,TGTGCCAGCTCACCACTATTTCACAGGCCGGCCTACAATGAGCAGTTCTTC
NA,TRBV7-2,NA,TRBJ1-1,CASSSLRAVTEAFF,TGTGCCAGCAGCTCCCTCAGGGCGGTCACTGAAGCTTTCTTT